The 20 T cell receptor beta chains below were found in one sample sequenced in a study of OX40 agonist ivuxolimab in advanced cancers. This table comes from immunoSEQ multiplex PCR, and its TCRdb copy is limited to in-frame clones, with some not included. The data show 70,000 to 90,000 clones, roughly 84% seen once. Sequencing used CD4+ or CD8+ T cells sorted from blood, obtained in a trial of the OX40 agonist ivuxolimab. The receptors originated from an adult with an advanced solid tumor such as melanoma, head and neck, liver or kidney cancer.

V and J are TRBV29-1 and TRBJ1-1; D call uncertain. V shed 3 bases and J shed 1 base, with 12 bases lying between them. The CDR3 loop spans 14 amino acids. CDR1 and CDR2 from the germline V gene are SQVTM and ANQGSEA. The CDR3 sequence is CSVDAGLKNTEAFF. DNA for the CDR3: TGCAGCGTTGACGCGGGATTGAAGAACACTGAAGCTTTCTTT.

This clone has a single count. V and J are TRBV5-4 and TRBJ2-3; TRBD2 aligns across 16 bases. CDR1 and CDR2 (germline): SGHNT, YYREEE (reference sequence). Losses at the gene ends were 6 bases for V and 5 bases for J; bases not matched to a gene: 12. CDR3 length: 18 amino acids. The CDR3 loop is CASTSDGTSGGGGDTQYF. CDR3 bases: TGTGCCAGCACCTCCGACGGGACTAGCGGGGGGGGTGGAGATACGCAGTATTTT. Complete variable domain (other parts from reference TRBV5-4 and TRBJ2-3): ETGVTQSPTHLIKTRGQQVTLRCSSQSGHNTVSWYQQALGQGPQFIFQYYREEENGRGNFPPRFSGLQFPNYSSELNVNALELDDSALYLCASTSDGTSGGGGDTQYFGPGTRLTVL.

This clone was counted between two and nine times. CDR3 sequence: CASSSRDRGGYEQYF. The CDR3 DNA reads as TGTGCCAGCAGCTCCCGGGACAGGGGGGGATACGAGCAGTACTTC. The genes are TRBV7-9 and TRBJ2-7; 11 positions match TRBD1. This CDR3 has 15 residues. Losses at the gene ends were 4 bases for V and 4 bases for J; bases not matched to a gene: 6. CDR1 and CDR2 (germline): SEHNR, FQNEAQ (reference sequence).

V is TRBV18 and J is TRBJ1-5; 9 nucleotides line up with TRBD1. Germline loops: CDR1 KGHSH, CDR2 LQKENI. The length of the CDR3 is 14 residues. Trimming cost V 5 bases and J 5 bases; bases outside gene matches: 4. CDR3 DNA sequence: TGTGCCAGCTCAGGGACAGGGCGGGATCAGCCCCAGCATTTT. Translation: CASSGTGRDQPQHF.

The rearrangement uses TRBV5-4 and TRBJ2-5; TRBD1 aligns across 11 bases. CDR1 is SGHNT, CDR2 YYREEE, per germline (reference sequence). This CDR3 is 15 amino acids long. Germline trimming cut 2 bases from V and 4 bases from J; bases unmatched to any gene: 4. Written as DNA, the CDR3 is TGTGCCAGCAGCTTTCTTGGGACAGGGGGAGAGACCCAGTACTTC. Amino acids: CASSFLGTGGETQYF.

CDR3 nucleotide sequence: TGCAGCGTTGACGCGGGCCACACAGATACGCAGTATTTT. Protein: CSVDAGHTDTQYF. The chain uses TRBV29-1 and TRBJ2-3; D might be TRBD2 (5 bases). The germline V gene has CDR1 SQVTM and CDR2 ANQGSEA. The CDR3 has 13 amino acids. Trimming pared 3 bases from V and 2 bases from J, leaving 9 bases between.

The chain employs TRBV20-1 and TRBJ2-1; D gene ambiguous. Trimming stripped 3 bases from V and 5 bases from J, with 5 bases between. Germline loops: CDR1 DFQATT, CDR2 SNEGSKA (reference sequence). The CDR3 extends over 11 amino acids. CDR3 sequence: CSASWNNEQFF. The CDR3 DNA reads TGCAGTGCTAGTTGGAACAATGAGCAGTTCTTC.

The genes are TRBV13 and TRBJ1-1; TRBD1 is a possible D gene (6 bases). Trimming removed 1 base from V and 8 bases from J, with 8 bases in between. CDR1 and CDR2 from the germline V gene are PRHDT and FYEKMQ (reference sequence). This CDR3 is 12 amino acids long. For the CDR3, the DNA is TGTGCCAGCAGCTTAGCAGGGGCCGAAGCTTTCTTT. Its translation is CASSLAGAEAFF.

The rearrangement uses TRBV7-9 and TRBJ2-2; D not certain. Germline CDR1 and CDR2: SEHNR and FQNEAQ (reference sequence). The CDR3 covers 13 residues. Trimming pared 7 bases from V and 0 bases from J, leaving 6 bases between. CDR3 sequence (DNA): TGTGCCAGCACGCCCGCGAACACCGGGGAGCTGTTTTTT. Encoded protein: CASTPANTGELFF. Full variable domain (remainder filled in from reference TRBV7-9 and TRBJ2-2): DTGVSQNPRHKITKRGQNVTFRCDPISEHNRLYWYRQTLGQGPEFLTYFQNEAQLEKSRLLSDRFSAERPKGSFSTLEIQRTEQGDSAMYLCASTPANTGELFFGEGSRLTVL.

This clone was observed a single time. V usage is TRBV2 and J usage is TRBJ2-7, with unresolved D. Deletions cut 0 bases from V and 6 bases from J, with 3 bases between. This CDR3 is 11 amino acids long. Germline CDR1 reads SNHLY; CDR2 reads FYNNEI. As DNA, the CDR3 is TGTGCCAGCAGTGAAGCTGCCGAGCAGTACTTC. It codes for CASSEAAEQYF.

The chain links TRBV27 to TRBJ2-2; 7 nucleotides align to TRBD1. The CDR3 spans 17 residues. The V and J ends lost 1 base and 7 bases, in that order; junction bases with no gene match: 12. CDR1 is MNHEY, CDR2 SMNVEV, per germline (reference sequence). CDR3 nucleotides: TGTGCCAGCAGTTTATATCATAGGGGGCGTATAGGCGGGGAGCTGTTTTTT. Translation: CASSLYHRGRIGGELFF.

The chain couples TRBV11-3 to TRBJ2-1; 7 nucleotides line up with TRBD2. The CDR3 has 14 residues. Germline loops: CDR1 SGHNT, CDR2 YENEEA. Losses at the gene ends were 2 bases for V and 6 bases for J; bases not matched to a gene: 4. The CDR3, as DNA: TGTGCCAGCAGCTTAACGCGGGGGAGCAATGAGCAGTTCTTC. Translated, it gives CASSLTRGSNEQFF.

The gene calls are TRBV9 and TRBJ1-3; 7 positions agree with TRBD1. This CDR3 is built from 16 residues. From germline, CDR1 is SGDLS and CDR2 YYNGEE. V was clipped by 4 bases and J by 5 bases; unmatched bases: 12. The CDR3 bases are TGTGCCAGCAGCTTGACCGGGACAGCGGAGCGAAACACCATATATTTT. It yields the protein CASSLTGTAERNTIYF.

Here the CDR3 DNA reads TGCGCCAGCAGCCCCAAATTGACAGGGAACTATGGCTACACCTTC. Its translation: CASSPKLTGNYGYTF. This sequence joins TRBV4-3 and TRBJ1-2; TRBD1 matches 7 bases. Germline assignment: CDR1 LGHNA and CDR2 YSLEER. The trim removed 4 bases at V and 2 bases at J, leaving 7 bases unmatched. CDR3 length: 15 amino acids.

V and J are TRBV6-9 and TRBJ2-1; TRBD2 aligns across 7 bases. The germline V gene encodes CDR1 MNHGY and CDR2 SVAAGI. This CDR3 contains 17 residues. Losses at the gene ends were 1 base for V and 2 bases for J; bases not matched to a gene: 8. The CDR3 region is CASSYCRGRDPYNEQFF. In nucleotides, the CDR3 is TGTGCCAGCAGTTATTGTCGGGGGAGGGACCCCTACAATGAGCAGTTCTTC.

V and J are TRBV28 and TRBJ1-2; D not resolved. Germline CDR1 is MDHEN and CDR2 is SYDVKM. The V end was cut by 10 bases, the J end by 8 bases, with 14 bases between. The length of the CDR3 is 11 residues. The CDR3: CATSPGFGYTF. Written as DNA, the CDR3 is TGTGCCACATCCCCAGGTTTCGGCTACACCTTC.

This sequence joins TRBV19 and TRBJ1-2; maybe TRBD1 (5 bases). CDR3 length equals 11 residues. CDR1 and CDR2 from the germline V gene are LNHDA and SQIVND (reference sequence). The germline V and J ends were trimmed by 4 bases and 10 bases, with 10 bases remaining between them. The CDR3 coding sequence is TGTGCCAGTAGTAACAGGATGGACTACACCTTC. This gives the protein CASSNRMDYTF.

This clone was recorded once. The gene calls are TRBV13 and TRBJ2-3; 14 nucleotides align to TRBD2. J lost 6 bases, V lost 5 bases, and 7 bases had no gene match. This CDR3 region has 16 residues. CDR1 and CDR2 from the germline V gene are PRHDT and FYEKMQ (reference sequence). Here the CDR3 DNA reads TGTGCCAGCAGCAGGGGACTAGCGGGAGCAGAGGATACGCAGTATTTT. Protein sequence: CASSRGLAGAEDTQYF.

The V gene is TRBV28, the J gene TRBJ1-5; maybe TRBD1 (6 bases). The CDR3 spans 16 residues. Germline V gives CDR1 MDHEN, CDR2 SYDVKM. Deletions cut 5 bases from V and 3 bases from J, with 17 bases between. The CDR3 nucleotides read TGTGCCAGCAGTGGACCTATCGACAGGCTCAATCAGCCCCAGCATTTT. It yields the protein CASSGPIDRLNQPQHF.

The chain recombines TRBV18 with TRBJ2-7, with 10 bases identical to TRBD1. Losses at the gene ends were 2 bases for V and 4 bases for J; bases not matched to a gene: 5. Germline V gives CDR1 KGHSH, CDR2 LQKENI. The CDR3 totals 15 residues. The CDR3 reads CASSPLTGGGYEQYF. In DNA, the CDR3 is TGTGCCAGCTCACCATTGACAGGGGGCGGATACGAGCAGTACTTC.